One TCR beta chain is described in this entry. The antigen this receptor binds is unknown. Base qualities are missing; no much larger clone stands one base away. These data belong to a study of cytomegalovirus exposure and HLA in healthy donors (TCRdb year 2017). In terms of the full investigation: According to a later analysis, one platform produced both the 110 or so validation repertoires and the roughly 660 repertoires of the first cohort. The study aimed to test whether cataloging public T cell receptors could reveal signatures of past pathogen exposure. Along with the approximately 700-subject first cohort, a separate validation cohort of over 90 different subjects was used. High-throughput TCR immunosequencing, statistical association of individual TCRs with disease status, and machine learning were combined to predict cytomegalovirus infection status.

Receptor libraries were prepared by the immunoSEQ multiplex PCR assay. As for the original processing: A statistical classification framework was built for diagnosing cytomegalovirus status from the catalog of TCR beta chain sequences. Here the immuneACCESS table is served through TCRdb, limited to in-frame sequences with V and J called. Missing clones are a known gap in these copies; in checked studies unresolved V genes cover under half, and the rest lacks a known reason. V and J calls and clone size are copied from that table; D and trimming were computed from the DNA. In all, the sample holds fewer than 200,000 clones, and approximately 86% of those were seen once. The ten largest clonotypes hold approximately 7% of the sample. Separate from the approximately 690-subject first cohort, the validation cohort of about 120 subjects was the group to which the donors belonged. What the research found in general, with its limitations: The validation cohort had no HLA typing available for a later analysis, so co-occurrence within that cohort was assessed over all 120 or so repertoires. A later analysis found that TCRs clustered in the first cohort also tended to co-occur in the roughly 120 validation repertoires, with about 94% of cluster scores above 0. According to the authors, the approach could potentially be generalized to other disease states and immunological phenotypes. The study gave a list of about 150 TCR beta chains associated with cytomegalovirus. Cytomegalovirus status was reported to be diagnosed by the classifier with high specificity and sensitivity in both the original and validation cohorts. In vitro tests confirmed that a few of the cytomegalovirus-associated TCR beta chains recognize cytomegalovirus antigens. Most TCR sequences were seen in very few donors, while some public TCRs were found in many individuals.

The V end gives up 1 base and the J end 5 bases, leaving 9 bases in the junction not matched to a gene. CDR1 and CDR2 (SGHNT, YYREEE) derive from the germline V gene (reference sequence). The cysteine opens and the phenylalanine closes a CDR3 of 16 amino acids. Here the CDR3 DNA is all that survives: 48 bases in frame from base 1. The receptor chain draws on TRBV5-4 and TRBJ2-7; 10 bases in between match TRBD2. What was sequenced was PBMCs. The sequence was obtained from a man younger than 45 in good health and CMV-seropositive. The nucleotides read TGTGCCAGCAGCTTGAGCGGGAGGGCGTCGTTGAACGAGCAGTACTTC. Its protein reads: CASSLSGRASLNEQYF.